The rows below give T cell receptor beta chains drawn from one sample of a study of beta chain features in type 1 diabetes. Here immunoSEQ multiplex PCR was the method, and the copy in TCRdb shows in-frame clones only, minus some. This sample has under 350,000 clones, with roughly 24% found just once. Source material: naive CD4+ T cells from blood. Every receptor here comes from a woman under 40 with type 1 diabetes. The CDR3 runs from the conserved cysteine through the conserved F or W. The D gene is left open where the match is weak. Expanded clones are given a class, and other clones once, few, many or no size at all.

v_gene,d_gene,abundance,j_gene,CDR3aa,CDR3nt
TRBV19,-,-,TRBJ1-1,CASSQGLQTEAFF,TGTGCCAGTAGTCAGGGTTTGCAGACTGAAGCTTTCTTT
TRBV15,-,-,TRBJ1-5,CATSRDMGGEGNQPQHF,TGTGCCACCAGCAGAGATATGGGAGGGGAAGGCAATCAGCCCCAGCATTTT
TRBV30,TRBD1,-,TRBJ1-2,CAWSTRTGRNYGYTF,TGTGCCTGGAGTACCCGGACAGGGAGGAACTATGGCTACACCTTC
TRBV30,TRBD2,few,TRBJ2-2,CAWALAGGPTGELFF,TGTGCCTGGGCCTTAGCGGGAGGGCCAACCGGGGAGCTGTTTTTT
TRBV30,-,-,TRBJ1-1,CAWTGSTEAFF,TGTGCCTGGACAGGGTCCACTGAAGCTTTCTTT
TRBV4-1,TRBD1,-,TRBJ2-6,CASSLLRDRGSGANVLTF,TGCGCCAGCAGCCTCCTCCGGGACAGGGGCTCTGGGGCCAACGTCCTGACTTTC
TRBV9,TRBD1,-,TRBJ2-7,CASSAIGGQGYEQYF,TGTGCCAGCAGCGCCATCGGGGGACAGGGATACGAGCAGTACTTC
TRBV7-3,TRBD2,few,TRBJ2-1,CASSQALAVYNEQFF,TGTGCCAGCAGTCAGGCCCTAGCGGTCTACAATGAGCAGTTCTTC
TRBV7-2,-,-,TRBJ1-2,CASSLVPKNYGYTF,TGTGCCAGCAGCTTAGTTCCAAAAAACTATGGCTACACCTTC
TRBV7-9,-,few,TRBJ2-1,CASRAAGEQFF,TGTGCCAGCAGAGCCGCGGGTGAGCAGTTCTTC
TRBV4-1,TRBD2,-,TRBJ2-1,CASSQLGLAGVRSSYNEQFF,TGCGCCAGCAGCCAATTGGGACTAGCGGGAGTAAGATCCTCCTACAATGAGCAGTTCTTC
TRBV29-1,-,few,TRBJ1-5,CSASRGQDQPQHF,TGCAGCGCATCCAGGGGCCAGGATCAGCCCCAGCATTTT
TRBV10-3,TRBD2,-,TRBJ2-2,CAISQGRTSGRSPTGELFF,TGTGCCATCAGCCAGGGGCGGACTAGCGGGAGATCACCAACCGGGGAGCTGTTTTTT
TRBV19,-,few,TRBJ2-1,CASSTQDLVGDEQFF,TGTGCCAGTAGTACCCAGGACTTGGTCGGGGATGAGCAGTTCTTC
TRBV11-2,TRBD1,-,TRBJ1-1,CASSLGQGGTEAFF,TGTGCCAGCAGCTTAGGGCAGGGGGGCACTGAAGCTTTCTTT
TRBV9,TRBD1,few,TRBJ2-7,CASSVASGTGLKIVEQYF,TGTGCCAGCAGCGTAGCATCGGGGACAGGGCTAAAAATAGTCGAGCAGTACTTC
TRBV11-2,TRBD1,-,TRBJ1-2,CASSSLRDRKANYGYTF,TGTGCCAGCAGCTCACTCCGGGACAGAAAAGCTAACTATGGCTACACCTTC
TRBV7-3,-,few,TRBJ2-7,CASSPSGTGVYEQYF,TGTGCCAGCAGCCCGTCCGGGACTGGGGTATACGAGCAGTACTTC
TRBV30,TRBD2,-,TRBJ2-3,CAWTPGLAGADTQYF,TGTGCCTGGACCCCGGGACTAGCGGGAGCAGATACGCAGTATTTT
TRBV6-5,TRBD1,-,TRBJ1-2,CASRFPGTGAGYTF,TGTGCCAGCCGCTTCCCCGGGACAGGGGCCGGCTACACCTTC
TRBV29-1,TRBD1,few,TRBJ1-4,CSVVPLQGTNEKLFF,TGCAGCGTTGTCCCGCTACAGGGGACTAATGAAAAACTGTTTTTT
TRBV25-1,-,-,TRBJ2-7,CASSVTGAGEQYF,TGTGCCAGCAGTGTGACAGGCGCGGGCGAGCAGTACTTC
TRBV7-2,-,-,TRBJ2-7,CASSLGHRSYEQYF,TGTGCCAGCAGCTTGGGACACCGATCCTACGAGCAGTACTTC
TRBV2,TRBD1,few,TRBJ1-2,CASKFVGQGAYTF,TGTGCCAGCAAATTTGTGGGACAGGGGGCATACACCTTC
TRBV25-1,-,few,TRBJ2-3,CASSAVGAVVDTQYF,TGTGCCAGCAGTGCTGTTGGGGCGGTGGTGGATACGCAGTATTTT
TRBV28,TRBD2,-,TRBJ2-3,CASSLSGRETQYF,TGTGCCAGCAGCCTTAGCGGGAGGGAGACGCAGTATTTT
TRBV28,-,-,TRBJ1-1,CASSFSNTEAFF,TGTGCCAGCAGTTTCTCGAACACTGAAGCTTTCTTT
TRBV19,TRBD2,-,TRBJ2-5,CASSSLAGLYQETQYF,TGTGCCAGTAGTTCCTTAGCGGGACTGTACCAAGAGACCCAGTACTTC
TRBV5-1,TRBD1,-,TRBJ2-1,CASSPKAGGSYSSYNEQFF,TGCGCCAGCAGCCCGAAGGCAGGGGGCTCCTATAGCTCCTACAATGAGCAGTTCTTC
TRBV11-2,-,-,TRBJ2-3,CASSLGTTPTDTQYF,TGTGCCAGCAGCTTAGGAACAACACCCACAGATACGCAGTATTTT
TRBV19,TRBD1,few,TRBJ2-1,CASSIETGHYNEQFF,TGTGCCAGTAGTATTGAGACAGGGCACTACAATGAGCAGTTCTTC
TRBV18,TRBD2,-,TRBJ2-7,CASSRLTSGSSYEQYF,TGTGCCAGCTCACGACTGACTAGCGGGTCCTCCTACGAGCAGTACTTC
TRBV5-4,-,few,TRBJ2-1,CASSFTYNEQFF,TGTGCCAGCAGCTTTACCTACAATGAGCAGTTCTTC
TRBV5-1,TRBD1,-,TRBJ1-2,CASSLGQGDYGYTF,TGCGCCAGCAGCTTGGGACAGGGTGACTATGGCTACACCTTC
TRBV29-1,-,-,TRBJ2-3,CSVEGGTDTQYF,TGCAGCGTTGAGGGAGGCACAGATACGCAGTATTTT
TRBV30,-,-,TRBJ1-1,CAWSVKGENTEAFF,TGTGCCTGGAGTGTAAAGGGGGAGAACACTGAAGCTTTCTTT
TRBV27,-,-,TRBJ2-3,CASSRQTTDTQYF,TGTGCCAGCAGTCGACAGACGACGGATACGCAGTATTTT